This T cell receptor beta chain emerged from a study of beta chain features in type 1 diabetes. Whole-study context: Sorted cells numbering 95 million to 110 million were examined across all samples.

Reverse transcription of all isolated RNA meant that expressed TCRB transcripts were sequenced. Using immunoSEQ multiplex PCR, the repertoire was profiled, and TCRdb retains in-frame clones only, with some absent. This table holds some 150,000 clones, more than 9.5% found once. This clone has more than one count but fewer than ten. Material: central memory CD4+ T cells from blood. This receptor was obtained from a man younger than 30 in good health.

The CDR3 is CASTRPGRTYNEQFF. The CDR3 nucleotides are TGTGCCAGTACCAGGCCTGGCAGGACCTACAATGAGCAGTTCTTC. J is TRBJ2-1 and V is TRBV19, with no clear D. The germline CDR1 and CDR2 sequences are LNHDA and SQIVND (reference sequence). The V and J ends lost 7 bases and 2 bases respectively, with 15 bases between them. This CDR3 region has 15 residues.